Here is one T cell receptor beta chain with its context. Sequencing was performed with immunoSEQ multiplex PCR; in TCRdb, only in-frame clones are kept and a portion is missing. The sample records roughly 60,000 clones, around 85% being singletons. These data are taken from a study of OX40 agonist ivuxolimab in advanced cancers. Germline trimming cut 2 bases from V and 8 bases from J; bases unmatched to any gene: 3. The CDR3 extends over 14 amino acids. Germline lookup yields CDR1 LNHDA and CDR2 SQIVND (reference sequence). Sequenced material: CD4+ or CD8+ T cells sorted from blood, taken in a trial of the OX40 agonist ivuxolimab. The source is an adult with an advanced solid tumor such as melanoma, head and neck, liver or kidney cancer. The chain has TRBV19 and TRBJ1-6; 7 bases agree with TRBD1. The CDR3 DNA reads as TGTGCCAGTAGTATACAGGGGGTGGATTCACCCCTCCACTTT. This codes for CASSIQGVDSPLHF.